This is a list of T cell receptor beta chains from one sample in a study of blood T cell repertoires in COVID-19. Only in-frame clones appear in the TCRdb table, and some are missing; sequencing was by immunoSEQ multiplex PCR. Here the sample spans some 200,000 clones, approximately 90% being singletons. Sequencing was carried out using peripheral blood. The receptors were gathered from a woman aged 35 to 49 with acute or convalescent COVID-19. Each CDR3 is given with its conserved first and last residue. The order of the fields is clone size, D gene, V gene, J gene, CDR3 DNA, CDR3 protein. The D gene is left open where the match is weak. Clone size is stated in some rows and not others, as once, few, many or a class when expanded.

>few|NA|TRBV10-3|TRBJ2-3
TGTGCCATCAGCCCGGGGGAGCCTAGAGATACGCAGTATTTT
CAISPGEPRDTQYF
>NA|NA|TRBV11-2|TRBJ1-2
TGTGCCAGCAGCTTAAAGGGGTTTAACTATGGCTACACCTTC
CASSLKGFNYGYTF
>NA|NA|TRBV4-2|TRBJ2-2
TGTGCCAGCAGCCAGTCACACAGGGCGGGCACCGGGGAGCTGTTTTTT
CASSQSHRAGTGELFF
>few|TRBD1|TRBV23-1|TRBJ1-2
TGCGCAGCAGTCAGTACAGGGGACCCGATCGGTGGCTACACCTTC
CAAVSTGDPIGGYTF
>NA|NA|TRBV6-5|TRBJ1-1
TGTGCCAGCGGAATAGCCTGGGTATCCACTGAAGCTTTCTTT
CASGIAWVSTEAFF
>NA|TRBD1|TRBV9|TRBJ1-1
TGTGCCAGCAGCGTTTCCGGGACAGGGTCTGAAGCTTTCTTT
CASSVSGTGSEAFF
>NA|TRBD1|TRBV20-1|TRBJ2-1
TGCAGTGCTACTGACGGGACAGGTCTCCATGAGCAGTTCTTC
CSATDGTGLHEQFF
>NA|TRBD1|TRBV3-1/TRBV3-2|TRBJ1-2
TGTGCCAGCAGCCAACTTCGGACAGGGTATGGCTACACCTTC
CASSQLRTGYGYTF
>NA|NA|TRBV9|TRBJ2-1
TGTGCCAGCAGCGTAGCAGTGTCGGGGTCCCCCTACAATGAGCAGTTCTTC
CASSVAVSGSPYNEQFF
>NA|NA|TRBV12-5|TRBJ2-3
TGTGCTAGTGGTCCCCTCGGGAACACAGATACGCAGTATTTT
CASGPLGNTDTQYF
>NA|TRBD1|TRBV5-6|TRBJ1-6
TGTGCCAGCACCTCCGGACAGGGAAATTCACCCCTCCACTTT
CASTSGQGNSPLHF
>once|TRBD1|TRBV18|TRBJ2-3
TGTGCCAGCTCACCCCGGGACAGGGGTACAGATACGCAGTATTTT
CASSPRDRGTDTQYF
>NA|NA|TRBV11-2|TRBJ1-6
TGTGCCAGCAGCGCCAGGGCTAACTCACCCCTCCACTTT
CASSARANSPLHF
>NA|NA|TRBV6-5|TRBJ1-4
TGTGCCAGCAGCGATGAAAAACTGTTTTTT
CASSDEKLFF
>NA|NA|TRBV6-5|TRBJ1-1
TGTGCCAGCAGGTGGCTTTTGAACACTGAAGCTTTCTTT
CASRWLLNTEAFF
>NA|NA|TRBV3-1/TRBV3-2|TRBJ1-1
TGTGCCAGCAGTCCCGGGATAGAAGCTTTCTTT
CASSPGIEAFF
>once|TRBD1|TRBV28|TRBJ1-5
TGTGCCAGCAGTTATGCGTCCAGTCAGGGGGCTTATCAGCCCCAGCATTTT
CASSYASSQGAYQPQHF
>NA|NA|TRBV6-5|TRBJ1-1
TGTGCCAGCAGTTACACCTCCTCCGGGTACGGCACTGAAGCTTTCTTT
CASSYTSSGYGTEAFF